Included here is one T cell receptor (beta chain) sequence, with context. The authors' processing: From reference gene primer amplification, estimates of nucleated cell counts were derived. Libraries were prepared by immunoSEQ multiplex PCR; TCRdb keeps only in-frame clonotypes and omits some of them. D and trimming come from the DNA, and the V and J calls and clone size come from that table. Of fewer than 200,000 clones detected, about 85% appear once; the ten largest clones hold under 8.5%. The sample is drawn from a study of blood T cell repertoires in COVID-19. The CDR3 extends over 15 amino acids. CDR1 is SGHTA and CDR2 is FQGNSA in the germline V gene. Trimming removed 5 bases at V and 7 bases at J, with 17 bases between.

Material for sequencing was peripheral blood. The chain combines TRBV7-2 with TRBJ1-4; D is undetermined. The sequence was obtained from a woman aged 55 to 70 with COVID-19, enrolled during active disease. DNA of the CDR3: TGTGCCAGCAGCAGCAACCGGGCCCGGGGTGAAAAACTGTTTTTT. This gives the protein CASSSNRARGEKLFF.